This entry lists 30 T cell receptor beta chains sequenced from one sample in a study of persistence of HIV-infected CD4 T cells. Sequencing used immunoSEQ version 4 in survey mode. Using immunoSEQ multiplex PCR, the repertoire was profiled, and TCRdb retains in-frame clones only, with some absent. Among about 45,000 clones listed, approximately 90% were seen once. Nonspecific anti-CD3/anti-CD28 bead stimulation represents the broad CD4+ T cell repertoire. Sorting of responding CD4+ T cells relied on upregulated CD40 ligand together with CD69. These TCRs are of unknown antigen specificity. Specimen: CD4+ T cells sorted from PBMCs after approximately 19-hour stimulation, collected from a patient who received antiretroviral therapy. These receptors were taken from an adult man with HIV who was CMV-seropositive.

The chain combines TRBV3-1 (or the pseudogene TRBV3-2) with TRBJ2-4; 7 nucleotides agree with TRBD1. After removal of 3 bases from V and 9 bases from J, the junction contained 2 bases not matched to a gene. The germline V gene has CDR1 LGHDT and CDR2 YNNKEL (reference sequence). This CDR3 is 12 amino acids long. The CDR3 here is CASSQGQTIQYF. The CDR3 nucleotides read TGTGCCAGCAGCCAGGGACAGACCATTCAGTACTTC.

The gene calls are TRBV7-3 and TRBJ2-1; 7 nucleotides match TRBD1. The V segment lost 4 bases and the J segment 4 bases; nucleotides outside the gene matches: 1. The CDR3 consists of 13 residues. Germline V CDR1 and CDR2: SGHTA, FQGTGA. CDR3 region: CASSSQGYNEQFF. In DNA form, the CDR3 reads TGTGCCAGCAGCTCACAGGGGTACAATGAGCAGTTCTTC.

In DNA form, the CDR3 reads TGCAGTGCTAGTCCTAGCGGGGGGGGTGACGAGCAGTACTTC. It codes for CSASPSGGGDEQYF. V and J are TRBV20-1 and TRBJ2-7; 12 nucleotides line up with TRBD2. Per the germline V gene, CDR1 is DFQATT and CDR2 is SNEGSKA (reference sequence). With V trimmed by 3 bases and J by 5 bases, 5 bases remained unmatched. The CDR3 consists of 14 residues.

The chain carries TRBV9 and TRBJ1-4, with D possibly matching TRBD1 (6 bases). The CDR3 consists of 15 residues. V was pared by 3 bases and J by 3 bases, with 12 bases between. Germline V CDR1 and CDR2: SGDLS, YYNGEE. The CDR3 DNA reads TGTGCCAGCAGCGCTAAAGGACAGTCTAATGAAAAACTGTTTTTT. Its translation: CASSAKGQSNEKLFF.

A single count supports this clone. The chain joins TRBV6-1 to TRBJ1-4, with 7 bases fitting TRBD1. J lost 3 bases, V lost 5 bases, and 3 bases had no gene match. The CDR3 is made up of 14 amino acids. Germline V lookup: CDR1 MNHNS, CDR2 SASEGT. This CDR3 reads CASSQDRSNEKLFF. The CDR3 coding sequence is TGTGCCAGCAGTCAGGACAGGTCTAATGAAAAACTGTTTTTT.

The chain joins TRBV6-5 to TRBJ2-1, with a tentative D call TRBD2 (5 bases). Germline V gives CDR1 MNHEY, CDR2 SVGAGI. The V end was cut by 6 bases, the J end by 6 bases, with 9 bases between. This CDR3 contains 12 residues. In DNA, the CDR3 is TGTGCCAGCAGCCCCGGAGGCAATGAGCAGTTCTTC. Its translation is CASSPGGNEQFF.

V gene TRBV6-2 or TRBV6-3 combines with J gene TRBJ2-4, with D possibly TRBD1 on 5 matching bases. Germline assignment: CDR1 MNHEY and CDR2 SVGEGT. This CDR3 contains 15 residues. The V end was cut by 6 bases, the J end by 0 bases, with 12 bases between. The CDR3 sequence: CASSDDRLAKNIQYF. The CDR3 region has the DNA TGTGCCAGCAGCGACGACAGACTAGCCAAAAACATTCAGTACTTC.

CDR3: CASSIRGELAKNIQYF. The CDR3, as DNA: TGTGCCAGTAGTATCAGAGGGGAGCTAGCCAAAAACATTCAGTACTTC. The chain links TRBV19 to TRBJ2-4; D may match TRBD1 or TRBD2 (5 bases each). The CDR3 runs to 16 residues. Germline V CDR1 and CDR2: LNHDA, SQIVND (reference sequence). V lost 3 bases and J 0 bases, leaving 12 bases between the germline ends. The variable domain in full, completed from reference TRBV19 and TRBJ2-4, reads DGGITQSPKYLFRKEGQNVTLSCEQNLNHDAMYWYRQDPGQGLRLIYYSQIVNDFQKGDIAEGYSVSREKKESFPLTVTSAQKNPTAFYLCASSIRGELAKNIQYFGAGTRLSVL.

This clone turned up a few times. This chain uses TRBV6-1 with TRBJ1-5; unclear D gene. The CDR3 spans 13 residues. The ends were cut back, 3 bases at V and 4 bases at J, with 7 bases in the middle. Per the germline V gene, CDR1 is MNHNS and CDR2 is SASEGT. The CDR3 reads CASSDTWNQPQHF. The CDR3 DNA reads as TGTGCCAGCAGTGATACATGGAATCAGCCCCAGCATTTT.

The V gene is TRBV19, the J gene TRBJ1-6; tentative D call: TRBD1 (5 bases). Per germline, CDR1 LNHDA and CDR2 SQIVND (reference sequence). The CDR3 totals 13 residues. Trimming stripped 7 bases from V and 8 bases from J, with 12 bases between. The CDR3 region has the DNA TGTGCCAGTAACACAGGCGCCGATTCACCCCTCCACTTT. Amino acids: CASNTGADSPLHF.

The J gene is TRBJ1-1, the V gene TRBV6-5; D gene ambiguous. Trimming pared 6 bases from V and 0 bases from J, leaving 11 bases between. Germline lookup yields CDR1 MNHEY and CDR2 SVGAGI. This CDR3 contains 14 residues. The CDR3 here is CASRRSTMNTEAFF. In DNA form, the CDR3 reads TGTGCCAGCAGGAGGAGCACAATGAACACTGAAGCTTTCTTT.

The V call is TRBV4-2, the J call TRBJ2-2; 12 bases map to TRBD2. There are 21 residues in the CDR3. V was pared by 2 bases and J by 4 bases, with 17 bases of the junction left unmatched. Germline CDR1 is LGHNA and CDR2 is YNFKEQ. The CDR3 sequence is CASSQNGASGGAILGTGELFF. CDR3 sequence (DNA): TGTGCCAGCAGCCAAAATGGGGCTAGCGGGGGGGCTATCCTCGGCACCGGGGAGCTGTTTTTT.

The chain joins TRBV5-1 to TRBJ1-6; 7 bases line up with TRBD1. The CDR3 is 17 amino acids. The V and J ends lost 0 bases and 2 bases, in that order; junction bases with no gene match: 5. CDR1 and CDR2 (germline): SGHRS, YFSETQ. The CDR3 spells CASSLGTGDAYNSPLHF. The CDR3 DNA follows: TGCGCCAGCAGCTTGGGTACAGGGGACGCCTATAATTCACCCCTCCACTTT.

V and J are TRBV2 and TRBJ2-1; D is uncertain. V lost 7 bases and J lost 5, with 15 bases in between. CDR3 size: 14 residues. CDR1 and CDR2 from the germline V gene are SNHLY and FYNNEI. The CDR3 coding sequence is TGTGCCAGCATGGAGAAATCGTGGGACAATGAGCAGTTCTTC. It yields the protein CASMEKSWDNEQFF. The variable domain in full, completed from reference TRBV2 and TRBJ2-1, reads EPEVTQTPSHQVTQMGQEVILRCVPISNHLYFYWYRQILGQKVEFLVSFYNNEISEKSEIFDDQFSVERPDGSNFTLKIRSTKLEDSAMYFCASMEKSWDNEQFFGPGTRLTVL.

This chain uses TRBV7-9 with TRBJ2-7, with 11 bases that match TRBD2. Trimming at V came to 3 bases and at J to 3 bases, leaving 4 bases not matched to a gene. The CDR3 extends over 15 amino acids. Germline values: CDR1 SEHNR, CDR2 FQNEAQ (reference sequence). The CDR3 loop reads CASSFDGTSGYEQYF. CDR3 in DNA: TGTGCCAGCAGCTTTGACGGGACTAGCGGCTACGAGCAGTACTTC.

This rearrangement joins TRBV6-6 to TRBJ1-5, with 9 bases aligning to TRBD1. Germline values: CDR1 MNHNY, CDR2 SVGAGI (reference sequence). V lost 6 bases to trimming and J lost 4 bases; unmatched junction nucleotides: 7. The CDR3 runs to 15 residues. For the CDR3, the DNA is TGTGCCAGCAGCTGGGGGACAGGGAGGAATCAGCCCCAGCATTTT. This gives the protein CASSWGTGRNQPQHF.

The V call is TRBV10-3, the J call TRBJ2-7; D is possibly TRBD1 (5 bases). V lost 3 bases to trimming and J lost 0 bases, with 15 bases between them. Germline V gives CDR1 ENHRY, CDR2 SYGVKD. This CDR3 has 16 amino acids. CDR3 in DNA: TGTGCCATCAGTGATGAAAAACAGGCCTACTCCTACGAGCAGTACTTC. It encodes CAISDEKQAYSYEQYF.

The rearrangement uses TRBV7-2 and TRBJ2-6; D is uncertain. The CDR3 loop spans 15 amino acids. V was pared by 1 base and J by 1 base, with 5 bases between. Germline CDR1 is SGHTA and CDR2 is FQGNSA. CDR3 loop: CASSLGQSGANVLTF. The CDR3 nucleotides read TGTGCCAGCAGCTTAGGGCAGTCTGGGGCCAACGTCCTGACTTTC.

The chain uses TRBV28 and TRBJ2-6; maybe TRBD2 (7 bases). Deletions cut 2 bases from V and 2 bases from J, with 16 bases between. The germline V gene has CDR1 MDHEN and CDR2 SYDVKM. CDR3 length: 18 amino acids. CDR3 sequence reads: CASSLGGAPSTGANVLTF. CDR3 DNA: TGTGCCAGCAGTTTAGGGGGGGCTCCCAGCACTGGGGCCAACGTCCTGACTTTC.

V usage is TRBV29-1 and J usage is TRBJ2-1, with D tentatively TRBD2 (6 bases). The V end was cut by 7 bases, the J end by 0 bases, with 16 bases between. Looked up from germline, CDR1 is SQVTM and CDR2 is ANQGSEA. The length of the CDR3 is 15 residues. The CDR3 region has the DNA TGCAGCGCAGGAGGAGGGCCCAGCTCCTACAATGAGCAGTTCTTC. This gives the protein CSAGGGPSSYNEQFF.

The chain recombines TRBV5-1 with TRBJ1-4; the D is unclear. Germline CDR1 SGHRS, CDR2 YFSETQ. The CDR3 covers 13 residues. Trimming removed 2 bases at V and 7 bases at J, with 9 bases between. CDR3 in amino acids: CASSFMGGEKLFF. CDR3 nucleotide sequence: TGCGCCAGCAGCTTTATGGGTGGTGAAAAACTGTTTTTT.

CDR3 residues: CASSRGQGNEKLFF. CDR3 DNA sequence: TGTGCCAGCAGCAGGGGACAGGGGAATGAAAAACTGTTTTTT. The genes are TRBV7-9 and TRBJ1-4; 10 bases are shared with TRBD1. CDR3 length: 14 residues. V lost 5 bases and J lost 5; bases outside the gene matches: 2. Germline V lookup: CDR1 SEHNR, CDR2 FQNEAQ (reference sequence).

This chain links TRBV9 with TRBJ1-5; D is possibly TRBD1 (6 bases). The length of the CDR3 is 14 residues. Germline CDR1 SGDLS, CDR2 YYNGEE. Trimming pared 3 bases from V and 6 bases from J, leaving 13 bases between. Here the CDR3 reads CASSAEGGVQPQHF. CDR3 nucleotides: TGTGCCAGCAGCGCGGAGGGGGGGGTTCAGCCCCAGCATTTT.

A few counts support this clone. V usage is TRBV5-4 and J usage is TRBJ2-2; tentatively, D is TRBD1 (5 bases). V was trimmed by 0 bases and J by 3 bases, leaving 9 bases between them. The V gene's germline CDR1 is SGHNT and CDR2 YYREEE (reference sequence). CDR3 length: 15 residues. CDR3 bases: TGTGCCAGCAGCTTGGATGGGGCGGACACCGGGGAGCTGTTTTTT. Amino acid sequence: CASSLDGADTGELFF.

The rearrangement joins TRBV7-6 to TRBJ2-1; the match to TRBD1 covers 7 bases. The V segment lost 4 bases and the J segment 5 bases; nucleotides outside the gene matches: 2. The CDR3 runs 13 residues. CDR1 SGHVS and CDR2 FNYEAQ come from the germline V gene. CDR3 DNA sequence: TGTGCCAGCAGCTGGGGGACAGACAATGAGCAGTTCTTC. Protein: CASSWGTDNEQFF.

The genes are TRBV6-4 and TRBJ1-2, with D maybe TRBD1 (6 bases). This CDR3 region has 14 residues. Germline loops: CDR1 MRHNA, CDR2 SNTAGT. V gave up 2 bases and J gave up 4 bases, with 11 bases separating them. The CDR3 region is CASSDAGRGYGYTF. CDR3 in DNA: TGTGCCAGCAGTGACGCTGGCAGGGGCTATGGCTACACCTTC.

A word on this clone: Within the sample, other DNA sequences also encode this same CDR3. The rearrangement uses TRBV1 and TRBJ1-5; TRBD1, as called in the table, went unchecked against the DNA. TRBV1 has pseudogene status. The CDR3 loop spans 14 amino acids. CDR3 sequence (DNA): TGCACCAGCAGCCAAGACCCCAGGGATTTGCCTCAGCATTTT. This encodes CTSSQDPRDLPQHF.

This chain links TRBV15 with TRBJ1-3; D might be TRBD1 (6 bases). This CDR3 has 17 residues. Germline V gene lookup returns CDR1 LNHNV and CDR2 YYDKDF (reference sequence). V was clipped by 3 bases and J by 3 bases, with 18 bases between them. CDR3 DNA sequence: TGTGCCACCAGCAGCCCCGACATCAGGGGTGTTGGAAACACCATATATTTT. Translating it yields CATSSPDIRGVGNTIYF.

The chain uses TRBV5-4 and TRBJ1-2; maybe TRBD1 (5 bases). Germline assignment: CDR1 SGHNT and CDR2 YYREEE (reference sequence). With 0 bases removed from V and 0 bases from J, the gap between germline ends came to 12 bases. The CDR3 extends over 16 amino acids. CDR3 residues: CASSLAGGNTNYGYTF. The CDR3 DNA reads TGTGCCAGCAGCTTGGCCGGGGGAAATACTAACTATGGCTACACCTTC.

The chain carries TRBV14 and TRBJ2-7; 7 bases are a match to TRBD1. CDR3 size: 15 residues. Per germline, CDR1 SGHDN and CDR2 FVKESK. The J segment lost 4 bases and the V segment lost 0 bases, leaving 6 bases of the junction unmatched. The CDR3 DNA follows: TGTGCCAGCAGCCAAGAAGGGGGCAGGGGGTACGAGCAGTACTTC. Translation gives CASSQEGGRGYEQYF. The full variable domain, completed using reference TRBV14 and TRBJ2-7, is EAGVTQFPSHSVIEKGQTVTLRCDPISGHDNLYWYRRVMGKEIKFLLHFVKESKQDESGMPNNRFLAERTGGTYSTLKVQPAELEDSGVYFCASSQEGGRGYEQYFGPGTRLTVT.